The 31 T cell receptor beta chains below were found in one sample sequenced in a study of blood T cell repertoires in COVID-19. Repertoires were generated with immunoSEQ multiplex PCR, while TCRdb's copy carries only in-frame clones and drops some. The sample includes about 480,000 clones, around 87% seen only once; the top ten take approximately 1.8%. Sequencing was done on a sample of PBMCs or T cells enriched from blood (not recorded which). The receptors stem from a woman aged 35 to 49 who had recovered from COVID-19.

V is TRBV11-2 and J is TRBJ1-1; the D gene is possibly TRBD1 (6 bases). This CDR3 has 14 amino acids. Looked up from germline, CDR1 is SGHAT and CDR2 is FQNNGV. V lost 0 bases and J 4 bases, leaving 9 bases between the germline ends. The CDR3 DNA reads as TGTGCCAGCAGCTTAGATGGGACACTCACTGAAGCTTTCTTT. Translated: CASSLDGTLTEAFF.

This sequence joins TRBV6-5 and TRBJ1-6; D possibly corresponds to TRBD1 (5 bases). V shed 8 bases and J shed 6 bases, with 14 bases lying between them. CDR1 is MNHEY and CDR2 is SVGAGI in the germline V gene. This CDR3 contains 14 residues. CDR3 residues: CASSTGGGNSPLHF. The CDR3 DNA follows: TGTGCCAGCTCCACCGGCGGGGGTAATTCACCCCTCCACTTT.

V and J are TRBV6-5 and TRBJ1-2, with unresolved D. The germline V gene encodes CDR1 MNHEY and CDR2 SVGAGI. CDR3 size: 12 residues. Trimming stripped 5 bases from V and 5 bases from J, with 9 bases between. The CDR3 region is CASSKNGYGYTF. The CDR3 DNA sequence: TGTGCCAGCAGTAAAAACGGGTATGGCTACACCTTC.

The genes are TRBV15 and TRBJ1-3; D is uncertain. Germline V lookup: CDR1 LNHNV, CDR2 YYDKDF (reference sequence). This CDR3 has 16 amino acids. V was pared by 4 bases and J by 0 bases, with 13 bases between. The DNA for the CDR3 is TGTGCCACCAGCACAGAACGGGTCGACTCTGGAAACACCATATATTTT. It specifies CATSTERVDSGNTIYF.

The chain joins TRBV4-1 to TRBJ2-3; D unresolved. V was cut by 4 bases and J by 3 bases, with 11 bases left in between. From germline, CDR1 is MGHRA and CDR2 YSYEKL. The CDR3 extends over 14 amino acids. CDR3 sequence: CASSPGALTDTQYF. CDR3 DNA: TGCGCCAGCAGCCCGGGTGCTTTAACAGATACGCAGTATTTT.

The rearrangement joins TRBV13 to TRBJ1-1, with unresolved D. CDR3 length: 15 amino acids. The V gene lost 5 bases and the J gene lost 2 bases, with 15 bases spanning the gap. Germline CDR1 reads PRHDT; CDR2 reads FYEKMQ (reference sequence). CDR3 in amino acids: CASSPSLQSNTEAFF. DNA of the CDR3: TGTGCCAGCAGCCCATCCTTACAGAGTAACACTGAAGCTTTCTTT.

This clone qualifies as medium-sized. V is TRBV6-2 or TRBV6-3 and J is TRBJ2-7; 7 bases agree with TRBD1. The V segment lost 5 bases and the J segment 0 bases; nucleotides outside the gene matches: 7. This CDR3 is built from 15 residues. Germline V gene data show CDR1 as MNHEY and CDR2 as SVGEGT. This CDR3 reads CASSPIQGDSYEQYF. The CDR3 DNA is TGTGCCAGCAGTCCAATCCAGGGGGACTCCTACGAGCAGTACTTC.

With respect to this clone: Within the sample, other DNA sequences also encode this same CDR3. The CDR3 DNA is TGTGCCAGCAGCTTACGGGAGAACACTGAAGCTTTCTTT. It codes for CASSLRENTEAFF. The chain combines TRBV11-2 with TRBJ1-1; no clear D. CDR3 size: 13 residues. Trimming removed 2 bases from V and 1 base from J, with 5 bases in between. In germline, CDR1 is SGHAT, CDR2 FQNNGV.

This clone was found a few times. The chain is built from TRBV25-1 and TRBJ1-5; no reliable D call. The CDR3 loop spans 15 amino acids. The germline CDR1 and CDR2 sequences are MGHDK and SYGVNS. V lost 2 bases, J lost 5 bases, and 13 bases lay in between. The CDR3 protein is CASSEGSGGYQPQHF. CDR3 bases: TGTGCCAGCAGTGAAGGAAGCGGAGGTTATCAGCCCCAGCATTTT.

The V gene is TRBV6-6, the J gene TRBJ1-5; possibly TRBD1 for D (5 bases). V gave up 5 bases and J gave up 1 base, with 15 bases separating them. Germline CDR1 is MNHNY and CDR2 is SVGAGI (reference sequence). This CDR3 is 16 amino acids long. CDR3 DNA sequence: TGTGCCAGCAGTCCAGCGGGGGTGAGGAGCAATCAGCCCCAGCATTTT. This gives the protein CASSPAGVRSNQPQHF.

The sample holds a few counts of this clone. The chain has TRBV6-1 and TRBJ2-3; unclear D gene. Germline V lookup: CDR1 MNHNS, CDR2 SASEGT. This CDR3 contains 14 residues. The V gene lost 2 bases and the J gene lost 4 bases, with 10 bases spanning the gap. CDR3 amino acids: CASSEMLAADTQYF. The CDR3 nucleotides are TGTGCCAGCAGTGAAATGTTGGCAGCAGATACGCAGTATTTT.

The V and J genes are TRBV19 and TRBJ2-7, with 10 bases identical to TRBD2. V lost 5 bases and J lost 7; bases outside the gene matches: 8. The CDR3 extends over 14 amino acids. Germline V gene data show CDR1 as LNHDA and CDR2 as SQIVND (reference sequence). CDR3: CASSGIAGGGEQYF. DNA of the CDR3: TGTGCCAGTAGTGGGATAGCGGGAGGCGGAGAGCAGTACTTC.

The chain links TRBV3-1 (or the pseudogene TRBV3-2) to TRBJ2-7; 7 bases agree with TRBD2. The CDR3 contains 14 residues. The germline gives CDR1 LGHDT, CDR2 YNNKEL (reference sequence). Losses at the gene ends were 4 bases for V and 6 bases for J; bases not matched to a gene: 9. CDR3 loop: CASSPPGGGSEQYF. Written as DNA, the CDR3 is TGTGCCAGCAGCCCCCCGGGGGGTGGGTCCGAGCAGTACTTC.

Here the CDR3 DNA reads TGTGCCAGCAGCCCCGGGATATTATCCACAGATACGCAGTATTTT. Protein product: CASSPGILSTDTQYF. V is TRBV14 and J is TRBJ2-3; TRBD2 might be the D (5 bases). Germline loops: CDR1 SGHDN, CDR2 FVKESK. Deletions cut 4 bases from V and 2 bases from J, with 13 bases between. This CDR3 has 15 amino acids.

The rearrangement joins TRBV29-1 to TRBJ1-5, with D unclear. Germline V gene sequence: CDR1 SQVTM, CDR2 ANQGSEA. CDR3 length: 14 amino acids. V shed 4 bases and J shed 4 bases, with 14 bases lying between them. The CDR3 protein is CSVGGGNGNQPQHF. The DNA for the CDR3 is TGCAGCGTTGGAGGAGGGAATGGAAATCAGCCCCAGCATTTT.

The chain employs TRBV2 and TRBJ2-7; 10 bases are a match to TRBD2. Germline V CDR1 and CDR2: SNHLY, FYNNEI. This CDR3 has 17 amino acids. V dropped 3 bases and J dropped 6; count of bases not matched to a gene: 14. The DNA for the CDR3 is TGTGCCAGCAGTGATTTCCTGCAGCGGGAGGGCCCCGTCGAGCAGTACTTC. Translated, it gives CASSDFLQREGPVEQYF.

The V call is TRBV18, the J call TRBJ1-4; 8 nucleotides align to TRBD1. Germline V gene data show CDR1 as KGHSH and CDR2 as LQKENI. V shed 6 bases and J 2 bases; nucleotides not matched to a gene: 2. The CDR3 runs 14 residues. CDR3: CASSRTGTNEKLFF. CDR3 nucleotide sequence: TGTGCCAGCTCCCGGACAGGGACTAATGAAAAACTGTTTTTT.

The J gene is TRBJ1-2, the V gene TRBV15; a weak D match, TRBD1 (6 bases). The CDR3 spans 17 residues. Germline V gene lookup returns CDR1 LNHNV and CDR2 YYDKDF (reference sequence). Between the trimmed V and J ends, which lost 2 bases and 5 bases, there was a span of 21 bases. The CDR3 loop is CATSRTSPEGGKYGYTF. The DNA for the CDR3 is TGTGCCACCAGCAGAACATCCCCCGAGGGGGGGAAGTATGGCTACACCTTC.

V usage is TRBV19 and J usage is TRBJ2-1; tentative D call: TRBD2 (7 bases). CDR3 length: 14 residues. Germline-derived CDR1 and CDR2 are LNHDA and SQIVND (reference sequence). V dropped 6 bases and J dropped 4 bases, with 13 bases sitting between them. CDR3 DNA sequence: TGTGCCAGTAGGGGAGGGGGGAGATACAATGAGCAGTTCTTC. This translates into CASRGGGRYNEQFF.

The gene calls are TRBV29-1 and TRBJ2-2, with D maybe TRBD1 (5 bases). Germline V gives CDR1 SQVTM, CDR2 ANQGSEA. V lost 4 bases, J lost 2 bases, and 11 bases lay in between. The CDR3 is made up of 14 amino acids. The CDR3 sequence: CSVVGRANTGELFF. The CDR3, as DNA: TGCAGCGTTGTTGGCAGGGCAAACACCGGGGAGCTGTTTTTT.

This clone was detected only a few times. This chain uses TRBV12-5 with TRBJ1-5, with TRBD1 matching 8 bases. The CDR3 sequence is 16 residues long. Trimming cost V 1 base and J 10 bases; bases outside gene matches: 12. Germline assignment: CDR1 LGHNT and CDR2 FRNRAP. CDR3 DNA sequence: TGTGCTAGTGGTTTGGGACGGACAGGGAGTTTTGGTCCCCAGCATTTT. It specifies CASGLGRTGSFGPQHF. Full variable domain (missing parts from reference TRBV12-5 and TRBJ1-5): DARVTQTPRHKVTEMGQEVTMRCQPILGHNTVFWYRQTMMQGLELLAYFRNRAPLDDSGMPKDRFSAEMPDATLATLKIQPSEPRDSAVYFCASGLGRTGSFGPQHFGDGTRLSIL.

On this clone itself: The identical CDR3 is also encoded by other nucleotide sequences in the sample. The J gene is TRBJ2-3, the V gene TRBV5-4; the match to TRBD2 covers 9 bases. Trimming removed 1 base from V and 0 bases from J; junction bases left unmatched: 3. This CDR3 contains 16 residues. Germline CDR1 and CDR2: SGHNT and YYREEE (reference sequence). The CDR3 region is CASSLRLAGSTDTQYF. As DNA, the CDR3 is TGTGCCAGCAGCTTGAGGCTAGCGGGGAGCACAGATACGCAGTATTTT.

CDR3 nucleotide sequence: TGTGCCATCAGTGATAATAACTACGAGCAGTACTTC. This codes for CAISDNNYEQYF. The rearrangement links TRBV10-3 to TRBJ2-7, with no clear D. Germline V gene sequence: CDR1 ENHRY, CDR2 SYGVKD. CDR3 length: 12 residues. Trimming took 3 bases from V and 3 from J, leaving 6 bases between them.

The chain couples TRBV6-6 to TRBJ2-7; D is perhaps TRBD1 (6 bases). V dropped 5 bases and J dropped 3 bases, with 14 bases sitting between them. Germline V lookup: CDR1 MNHNY, CDR2 SVGAGI (reference sequence). The CDR3 is made up of 14 amino acids. The CDR3 spells CASSPGTPYYEQYF. Written as DNA, the CDR3 is TGTGCCAGCAGTCCGGGGACACCGTACTACGAGCAGTACTTC.

The V gene is TRBV4-3, the J gene TRBJ2-7, with 12 bases lining up with TRBD2. CDR1 is LGHNA and CDR2 is YSLEER in the germline V gene. V lost 4 bases to trimming and J lost 1 base; unmatched junction nucleotides: 8. This CDR3 has 17 residues. This chain's CDR3 is CASSRSLGTSGSYEQYF. In nucleotides, the CDR3 is TGCGCCAGCAGCCGGTCACTCGGGACTAGCGGGTCCTACGAGCAGTACTTC.

The chain employs TRBV5-4 and TRBJ2-2, with 16 bases lining up with TRBD2. Losses at the gene ends were 4 bases for V and 6 bases for J; bases not matched to a gene: 6. This CDR3 region has 17 residues. CDR1 is SGHNT and CDR2 is YYREEE in the germline V gene (reference sequence). CDR3 protein: CASSRGLAGGSAGELFF. CDR3 coding DNA: TGTGCCAGCAGCCGGGGACTAGCGGGAGGGTCGGCCGGGGAGCTGTTTTTT.

This chain joins TRBV10-2 and TRBJ1-5; 8 nucleotides match TRBD1. The CDR3 is 17 amino acids. Trimming cost V 4 bases and J 3 bases; bases outside gene matches: 11. Germline V gives CDR1 WSHSY, CDR2 SAAADI. CDR3 bases: TGCGCCAGCAGTGGTTCGGACAGGGTAAAACACAATCAGCCCCAGCATTTT. Encoded protein: CASSGSDRVKHNQPQHF.

The chain recombines TRBV10-3 with TRBJ2-7, with 10 bases that match TRBD2. CDR3 length: 14 residues. CDR1 and CDR2 from the germline V gene are ENHRY and SYGVKD. J was trimmed by 2 bases and V by 5 bases; bases with no gene match: 3. CDR3 loop: CAISTSGKPYEQYF. CDR3 in DNA: TGTGCCATCAGTACTAGCGGGAAACCCTACGAGCAGTACTTC.

The chain joins TRBV5-1 to TRBJ2-7; 7 positions match TRBD1. V gave up 0 bases and J gave up 0 bases; unmatched junction bases: 3. Germline CDR1 SGHRS, CDR2 YFSETQ. This CDR3 has 15 residues. The CDR3: CASSLAGQSSYEQYF. CDR3 DNA: TGCGCCAGCAGCTTGGCGGGACAGAGCTCCTACGAGCAGTACTTC.

The J gene is TRBJ1-5, the V gene TRBV12-3 or TRBV12-4; the D is unclear. The V end lost 0 bases, the J end lost 6 bases, and 6 bases lay between the germline ends. The CDR3 runs to 13 residues. In DNA form, the CDR3 reads TGTGCCAGCAGTTTAGCACTCGGTCAGCCCCAGCATTTT. It is translated as CASSLALGQPQHF.

The V and J genes are TRBV6-5 and TRBJ1-1; D possibly corresponds to TRBD1 (6 bases). Between the trimmed V and J ends, which lost 4 bases and 1 base, there was a span of 10 bases. In germline, CDR1 is MNHEY, CDR2 SVGAGI. The CDR3 contains 14 residues. CDR3 sequence: CASSWGQTNTEAFF. The CDR3 DNA follows: TGTGCCAGCAGTTGGGGACAAACGAACACTGAAGCTTTCTTT.